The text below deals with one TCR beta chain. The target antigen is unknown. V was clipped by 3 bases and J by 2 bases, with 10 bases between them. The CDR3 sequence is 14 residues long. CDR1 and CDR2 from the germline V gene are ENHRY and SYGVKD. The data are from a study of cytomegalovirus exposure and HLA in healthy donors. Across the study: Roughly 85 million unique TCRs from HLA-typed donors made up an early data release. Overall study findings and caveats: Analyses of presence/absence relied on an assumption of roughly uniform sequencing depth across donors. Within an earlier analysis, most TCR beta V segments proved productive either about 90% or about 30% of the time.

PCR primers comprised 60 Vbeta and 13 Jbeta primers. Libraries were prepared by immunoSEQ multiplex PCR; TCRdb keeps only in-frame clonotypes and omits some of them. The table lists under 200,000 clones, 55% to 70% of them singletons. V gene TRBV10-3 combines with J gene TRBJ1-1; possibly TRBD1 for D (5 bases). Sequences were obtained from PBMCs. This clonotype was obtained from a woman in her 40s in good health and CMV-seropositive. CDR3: CAISEIRVNTEAFF. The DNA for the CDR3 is TGTGCCATCAGTGAAATCAGGGTTAACACTGAAGCTTTCTTT.